A single sample is the source of the 14 T cell receptor beta chains below, sequenced in a study of blood T cell repertoires in COVID-19. Measured with immunoSEQ multiplex PCR; TCRdb has only the in-frame clones, and not every one. The sample yields approximately 120,000 clones, over 70% seen once. Sequencing was done on a sample of peripheral blood. The receptors derive from a man older than 75 with acute or convalescent COVID-19.

This clone showed up just a few times. This sample also contains other DNA sequences that code for the same CDR3. Written as DNA, the CDR3 is TGTGCCAGCAGCCCCCGGGATCGGACCTACAATGAGCAGTTCTTC. It specifies CASSPRDRTYNEQFF. The gene calls are TRBV9 and TRBJ2-1; D possibly corresponds to TRBD2 (5 bases). The V gene's germline CDR1 is SGDLS and CDR2 YYNGEE. The ends were cut back, 4 bases at V and 2 bases at J, with 13 bases in the middle. There are 15 residues in the CDR3.

This chain joins TRBV11-2 and TRBJ2-3; 8 nucleotides match TRBD2. CDR3 length: 17 residues. V trimming: 2 bases; J trimming: 5 bases; junction bases outside the gene matches: 12. Germline loops: CDR1 SGHAT, CDR2 FQNNGV. The CDR3 reads CASSLLILAVSGDTQYF. The CDR3, as DNA: TGTGCCAGCAGCTTACTGATACTAGCGGTATCAGGAGATACGCAGTATTTT.

The chain is built from TRBV25-1 and TRBJ1-2; possibly TRBD1 for D (5 bases). Per germline, CDR1 MGHDK and CDR2 SYGVNS. V lost 3 bases and J lost 4, with 9 bases in between. This CDR3 is 13 amino acids long. The chain's CDR3 is CASSDGGLYGYTF. In nucleotides, the CDR3 is TGTGCCAGCAGTGACGGGGGTCTCTATGGCTACACCTTC.

The CDR3 bases are TGCGCCAGCAGGGGTACAGGTAGGCGAATGAACACTGAAGCTTTCTTT. Its protein is CASRGTGRRMNTEAFF. V usage is TRBV10-1 and J usage is TRBJ1-1; a weak D match, TRBD1 (5 bases). The CDR3 is made up of 16 amino acids. CDR1 and CDR2 (germline): WNHNN, SYGVQD (reference sequence). The V end lost 6 bases, the J end lost 0 bases, and 17 bases lay between the germline ends.

The chain carries TRBV4-1 and TRBJ2-7, with 9 bases that match TRBD2. The germline CDR1 and CDR2 sequences are MGHRA and YSYEKL. V was clipped by 1 base and J by 2 bases; unmatched bases: 6. The CDR3 is 16 amino acids. DNA of the CDR3: TGCGCCAGCAGCCAAGGGAGGGCTAGCGGGGCCTACGAGCAGTACTTC. This gives the protein CASSQGRASGAYEQYF.

This clone was observed a handful of times. The chain carries TRBV23-1 and TRBJ2-7; 10 positions agree with TRBD1. TRBV23-1 is filed as an ORF, its function uncertain. The ends lost 2 bases at V and 5 bases at J; junction bases unmatched: 3. The CDR3 has 14 amino acids. Here the CDR3 reads CASSQRTGGDEQYF. In DNA form, the CDR3 reads TGCGCCAGCAGTCAACGGACAGGGGGTGACGAGCAGTACTTC.

The genes are TRBV6-5 and TRBJ1-1; D remains ambiguous. The V gene's germline CDR1 is MNHEY and CDR2 SVGAGI. V was clipped by 7 bases and J by 5 bases, with 14 bases between them. CDR3 length: 13 residues. This CDR3 is CASKKRERTEAFF. The DNA of the CDR3 is TGTGCCAGCAAGAAGCGGGAAAGAACTGAAGCTTTCTTT.

This clone was counted once. The chain combines TRBV28 with TRBJ2-2, with D perhaps matching TRBD2 (6 bases). Trimming removed 6 bases from V and 6 bases from J, with 11 bases in between. Germline CDR1 and CDR2: MDHEN and SYDVKM. CDR3 length equals 13 residues. CDR3 nucleotides: TGTGCCAGCAGGGCAAGCGGGTCCGGGGAGCTGTTTTTT. It is translated as CASRASGSGELFF.

The chain combines TRBV7-9 with TRBJ2-7; D not resolved. Germline-derived CDR1 and CDR2 are SEHNR and FQNEAQ (reference sequence). The ends were cut back, 5 bases at V and 2 bases at J, with 10 bases in the middle. This CDR3 is built from 13 residues. The CDR3 is CASSPPQAYEQYF. Written as DNA, the CDR3 is TGTGCCAGCAGCCCCCCGCAGGCCTACGAGCAGTACTTC.

This chain links TRBV28 with TRBJ2-1, with D unclear. Trimming shortened V by 3 bases and J by 8 bases, and 14 bases separated the two germline ends. The CDR3 is 14 amino acids. CDR1 and CDR2 from the germline V gene are MDHEN and SYDVKM. The CDR3 DNA reads as TGTGCCAGCAGTTTGCGGAACCGAGTTGATGAGCAGTTCTTC. It encodes CASSLRNRVDEQFF. Full variable domain (rest looked up from reference TRBV28 and TRBJ2-1): DVKVTQSSRYLVKRTGEKVFLECVQDMDHENMFWYRQDPGLGLRLIYFSYDVKMKEKGDIPEGYSVSREKKERFSLILESASTNQTSMYLCASSLRNRVDEQFFGPGTRLTVL.

The chain carries TRBV9 and TRBJ1-1; D gene unclear. From germline, CDR1 is SGDLS and CDR2 YYNGEE. This CDR3 has 12 amino acids. With 3 bases removed from V and 11 bases from J, the gap between germline ends came to 14 bases. The CDR3 loop is CASSGGSGTAFF. CDR3 in DNA: TGTGCCAGCAGCGGCGGGTCGGGAACGGCTTTCTTT.

The chain recombines TRBV6-2 or TRBV6-3 with TRBJ2-7, with D maybe TRBD2 (5 bases). Deletions cut 0 bases from V and 1 base from J, with 10 bases between. Germline lookup yields CDR1 MNHEY and CDR2 SVGEGT. The length of the CDR3 is 15 residues. The CDR3 protein is CASSYSRVGSYEQYF. The CDR3 DNA is TGTGCCAGCAGTTACTCGCGGGTTGGTTCCTACGAGCAGTACTTC.

This rearrangement joins TRBV10-3 to TRBJ2-1; possibly TRBD1 for D (5 bases). Germline assignment: CDR1 ENHRY and CDR2 SYGVKD. Trimming shortened V by 7 bases and J by 0 bases, and 10 bases separated the two germline ends. This CDR3 has 14 amino acids. The CDR3 sequence: CAIMRQSSYNEQFF. As DNA, the CDR3 is TGTGCCATCATGAGACAGAGCTCCTACAATGAGCAGTTCTTC.

This clone occurred many times. The genes are TRBV27 and TRBJ2-5; D perhaps matches TRBD1 (5 bases). The germline V gene has CDR1 MNHEY and CDR2 SMNVEV (reference sequence). The CDR3 is made up of 14 amino acids. V was pared by 3 bases and J by 2 bases, with 10 bases between. Written as DNA, the CDR3 is TGTGCCAGCAGTTTTGTGGGGCGGCAAGAGACCCAGTACTTC. Amino acids: CASSFVGRQETQYF.